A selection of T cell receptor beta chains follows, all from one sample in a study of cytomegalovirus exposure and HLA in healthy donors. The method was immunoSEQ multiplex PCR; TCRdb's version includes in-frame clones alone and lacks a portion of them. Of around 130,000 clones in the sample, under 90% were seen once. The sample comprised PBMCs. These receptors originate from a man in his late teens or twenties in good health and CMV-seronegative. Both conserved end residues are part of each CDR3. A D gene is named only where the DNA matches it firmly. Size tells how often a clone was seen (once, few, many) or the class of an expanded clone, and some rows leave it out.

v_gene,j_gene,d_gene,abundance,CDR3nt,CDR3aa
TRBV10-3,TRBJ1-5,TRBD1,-,TGTGCCATCAGTGACAGCGACAGGGCGAATCAGCCCCAGCATTTT,CAISDSDRANQPQHF
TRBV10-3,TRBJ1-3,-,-,TGTGCCATCAGTGGGACATCTGGAAACACCATATATTTT,CAISGTSGNTIYF
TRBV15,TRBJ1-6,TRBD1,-,TGTGCCACCAGCCGAGGACAGGGGCTAAATTCACCCCTCCACTTT,CATSRGQGLNSPLHF
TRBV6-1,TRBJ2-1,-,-,TGTGCCACCTCCGGGGGTGGCTACAATGAGCAGTTCTTC,CATSGGGYNEQFF
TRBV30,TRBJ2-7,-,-,TGTGCCTGGGGGAGACCCCACGAGCAGTACTTC,CAWGRPHEQYF
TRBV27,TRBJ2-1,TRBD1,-,TGTGCCAGCAGACCCCCAAGGGGGCTGTTGTTCTTC,CASRPPRGLLFF
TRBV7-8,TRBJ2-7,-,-,TGTGCCAGCAGCTTAGCCCCCGGCGGTGGTTACGAGCAGTACTTC,CASSLAPGGGYEQYF
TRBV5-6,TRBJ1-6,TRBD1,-,TGTGCCAGCAGCTTATACCGGGACAGAAAAAATTCACCCCTCCACTTT,CASSLYRDRKNSPLHF
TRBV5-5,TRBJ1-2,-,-,TGTGCCAGCAGCGTTCAGGGTAGTAACTATGGCTACACCTTC,CASSVQGSNYGYTF
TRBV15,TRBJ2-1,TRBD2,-,TGTGCCACCAGCAGAGACGGGGGGAATTACAATGAGCAGTTCTTC,CATSRDGGNYNEQFF
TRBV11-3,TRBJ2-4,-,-,TGTGCCAGCAGCTTAGGAGTCGGGGGCAAAAACATTCAGTACTTC,CASSLGVGGKNIQYF
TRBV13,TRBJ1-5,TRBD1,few,TGTGCCAGCAGCTCATTCCGGGACAGAAATCAGCCCCAGCATTTT,CASSSFRDRNQPQHF
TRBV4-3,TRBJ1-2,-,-,TGCGCCAGCAGCCAAGATCGCGGATATTCTAACTATGGCTACACCTTC,CASSQDRGYSNYGYTF
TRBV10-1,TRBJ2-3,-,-,TGCGCCAGCAGTGATACAAGCGTTAGCACAGATACGCAGTATTTT,CASSDTSVSTDTQYF
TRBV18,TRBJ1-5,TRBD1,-,TGTGCCAGCTCATCACTAAACAGGGGGCTTGAGCCCCAGCATTTT,CASSSLNRGLEPQHF
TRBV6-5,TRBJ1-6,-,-,TGTGCCAGCAGTTACGACAGCCTTAATTCACCCCTCCACTTT,CASSYDSLNSPLHF
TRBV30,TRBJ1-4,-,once,TGTGCCTGGCAGGCCTTTAATGAAAAACTGTTTTTT,CAWQAFNEKLFF
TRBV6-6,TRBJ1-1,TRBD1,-,TGTGCCAGCAATCCACAGGGGGCGATCGTGCCTGAAGCTTTCTTT,CASNPQGAIVPEAFF
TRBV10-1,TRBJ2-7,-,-,TGCGCCAGCAGCGAGAAATCAGGATACGAGCAGTACTTC,CASSEKSGYEQYF
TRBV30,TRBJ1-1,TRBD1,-,TGTGCCTGGAGTCCCCGGACAGGATGGAAAGCTTTCTTT,CAWSPRTGWKAFF
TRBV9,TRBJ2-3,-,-,TGTGCCAGCAGCGTAAATCGGGGTACAACAGATACGCAGTATTTT,CASSVNRGTTDTQYF
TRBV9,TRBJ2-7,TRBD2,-,TGTGCCAGCGGCGGGGGGACTACGCCAAGCTCCTACGAGCAGTACTTC,CASGGGTTPSSYEQYF
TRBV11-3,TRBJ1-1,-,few,TGTGCCAGCAGCGGCGTGGCGGACACTGAAGCTTTCTTT,CASSGVADTEAFF
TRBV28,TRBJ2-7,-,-,TGTGCCAGCAGCTCGTACTACGAGCAGTACTTC,CASSSYYEQYF
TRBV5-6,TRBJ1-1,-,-,TGTGCCAGCACTCCCTTGGGGGCGGGCGTGGGGTCGAACACTGAAGCTTTCTTT,CASTPLGAGVGSNTEAFF
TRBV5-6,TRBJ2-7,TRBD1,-,TGTGCCAGCAGCGCTCCGGGACAGGGAGCCTACGAGCAGTACTTC,CASSAPGQGAYEQYF
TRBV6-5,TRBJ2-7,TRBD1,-,TGTGCCAGCAGTTACCCTCGACAGGGGATGCATTACGAGCAGTACTTC,CASSYPRQGMHYEQYF
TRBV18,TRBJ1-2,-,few,TGTGCCAGCTCACCGGACAGTCAATATGGCTACACCTTC,CASSPDSQYGYTF
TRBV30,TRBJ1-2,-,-,TGTGCCTGGAGTCTCGGGGGTAACTATGGCTACACCTTC,CAWSLGGNYGYTF
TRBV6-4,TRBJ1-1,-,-,TGTGCCAGCAGAACCTCATCGGGAGCGCCGTGGGCTTTCTTT,CASRTSSGAPWAFF
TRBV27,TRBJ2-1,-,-,TGTGCCAGCAGCTCCTATGTGGGGGCCACGGTTGAGCAGTTCTTC,CASSSYVGATVEQFF
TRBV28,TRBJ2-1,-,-,TGTGCCAGCAGTTCCCTGAGGTTCTACAATGAGCAGTTCTTC,CASSSLRFYNEQFF
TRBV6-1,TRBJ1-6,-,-,TGTGCCAGCAACCTGCGGAGCTCCTATAATTCACCCCTCCACTTT,CASNLRSSYNSPLHF
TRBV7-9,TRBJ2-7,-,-,TGTGCCAGCAGCTCCGGACAGACCTCCTACGAGCAGTACTTC,CASSSGQTSYEQYF
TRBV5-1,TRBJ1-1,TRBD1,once,TGCGCCAGCAGCGAGACAGGGAGGCGCACTGAAGCTTTCTTT,CASSETGRRTEAFF
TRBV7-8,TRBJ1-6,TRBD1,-,TGTGCCAGCAGCCTAGGGACAGGCTTAAATTCACCCCTCCACTTT,CASSLGTGLNSPLHF
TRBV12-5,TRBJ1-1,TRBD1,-,TGTGCTAGTGGCCCGACAGGGGCGAGGGGCACTGAAGCTTTCTTT,CASGPTGARGTEAFF
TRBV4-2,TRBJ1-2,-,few,TGTGCCAGCAGCCAAGACCCACGCAGACTGGGGGGAAAGAATGGCTACACCTTC,CASSQDPRRLGGKNGYTF
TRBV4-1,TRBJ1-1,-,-,TGCGCCAGCAGCGAAGATTATGAAGTCTTTGGCCGATTAACTGAAGCTTTCTTT,CASSEDYEVFGRLTEAFF
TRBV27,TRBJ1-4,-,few,TGTGCCAGCAGTTTCCGGGGAGGGATTAATGAAAAACTGTTTTTT,CASSFRGGINEKLFF
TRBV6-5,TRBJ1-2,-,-,TGTGCCAGCAGTCTTGACAGGCGAGGCTACACCTTC,CASSLDRRGYTF
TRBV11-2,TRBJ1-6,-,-,TGTGCCAGCAGCTTACCGGGGGAATCACCCCTCCACTTT,CASSLPGESPLHF
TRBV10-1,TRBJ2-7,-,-,TGCGCCAGCAGTGAGCGGGAACAGTCCTACGAGCAGTACTTC,CASSEREQSYEQYF
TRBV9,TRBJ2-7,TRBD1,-,TGTGCCAGCAGCTCGGGACAGGGTGACGAGCAGTACTTC,CASSSGQGDEQYF
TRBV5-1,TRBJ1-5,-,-,TGCGCCAGCAGCTTGGTGGGGGCTGGTGGGTACCTCATTGTTAGCAATCAGCCCCAGCATTTT,CASSLVGAGGYLIVSNQPQHF
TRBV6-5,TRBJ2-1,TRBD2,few,TGTGCCAGCAAGGCTAGCGGGACCTACAATGAGCAGTTCTTC,CASKASGTYNEQFF